The present T cell receptor (beta chain) was sequenced within a study of T cells in Graves' hyperthyroidism and ophthalmopathy. Turning to the study itself: Blood from the periphery was taken at initial diagnosis, before any treatment.

Germline V CDR1 and CDR2: LNHDA, SQIVND (reference sequence). Germline trimming cut 5 bases from V and 5 bases from J; bases unmatched to any gene: 10. The length of the CDR3 is 15 residues. This clonotype came up a few times. Amplified TCR beta CDR3 regions came from RNA transcripts. The study used the HTBI primer set for a first-round RT-PCR of the TCR CDR3. Using its own MiXCR run on the multiplex PCR reads, TCRdb lists one record per CDR3 protein. The sample shows over 250,000 distinct CDR3 sequences, around 22% of them seen only once. The rearrangement joins TRBV19 to TRBJ1-1, with 8 bases identical to TRBD1. The sequenced sample consisted of blood. The source is a man aged 30-40 years with Graves' ophthalmopathy. The CDR3: CASSSGTGGETEAFF. The CDR3 DNA follows: TGTGCCAGTAGTTCTGGGACAGGCGGGGAAACTGAAGCTTTCTTT.